These 27 T cell receptor beta chains came from one sample sequenced in a study of identical twins. TCRdb re-derived calls from the 5' RACE reads in MiXCR, one entry per CDR3 protein. The data hold 1,800,000 or so distinct CDR3 sequences, with about 32% observed a single time. Sequencing was performed on cord blood. Source of these receptors: a newborn girl in good health.

The chain couples TRBV3-1 to TRBJ2-7; D is uncertain. Germline values: CDR1 LGHDT, CDR2 YNNKEL (reference sequence). The ends were cut back, 3 bases at V and 2 bases at J, with 8 bases in the middle. The CDR3 contains 13 residues. The CDR3 sequence: CASSHQGTYEQYF. CDR3 in DNA: TGTGCCAGCAGCCACCAAGGGACCTACGAGCAGTACTTC.

This clonotype occurred many times. The chain recombines TRBV5-1 with TRBJ2-1; TRBD2 matches at 11 bases. The germline gives CDR1 SGHRS, CDR2 YFSETQ. V dropped 4 bases and J dropped 3; count of bases not matched to a gene: 3. The CDR3 covers 15 residues. The CDR3 nucleotides read TGCGCCAGCAGCACTACTAGCGGGGGCTACAATGAGCAGTTCTTC. Residues: CASSTTSGGYNEQFF.

This clonotype was seen a few times. This sequence joins TRBV6-6 and TRBJ2-7, with 8 bases lining up with TRBD1. Germline trimming cut 8 bases from V and 2 bases from J; bases unmatched to any gene: 11. The CDR3 length is 15 residues. CDR1 MNHNY and CDR2 SVGAGI come from the germline V gene (reference sequence). This CDR3 is CASLPYRGSAYEQYF. The CDR3 coding sequence is TGTGCCAGCTTACCCTACAGGGGGAGTGCCTACGAGCAGTACTTC.

This clonotype occurred once. The gene calls are TRBV4-2 and TRBJ2-2; TRBD2 is a possible D gene (6 bases). The V end was cut by 0 bases, the J end by 1 base, with 12 bases between. CDR3 length equals 17 residues. Germline assignment: CDR1 LGHNA and CDR2 YNFKEQ. The CDR3 DNA follows: TGTGCCAGCAGCCAAGAGTCCCTAGCGTTGAACACCGGGGAGCTGTTTTTT. Protein: CASSQESLALNTGELFF.

This clonotype was observed a handful of times. This chain connects TRBV7-2 to TRBJ2-7; TRBD1 is a possible D gene (5 bases). V lost 4 bases to trimming and J lost 2 bases, with 15 bases between them. CDR3 length: 15 residues. Per germline, CDR1 SGHTA and CDR2 FQGNSA. The CDR3 nucleotides read TGTGCCAGCAGCTCCCTCCCCTCAGGGACCTACGAGCAGTACTTC. As protein: CASSSLPSGTYEQYF.

The chain links TRBV5-1 to TRBJ2-5; D could derive from TRBD1 or TRBD2 (6 bases each). This CDR3 has 15 amino acids. V lost 4 bases and J 4 bases, leaving 17 bases between the germline ends. From germline, CDR1 is SGHRS and CDR2 YFSETQ. CDR3 in DNA: TGCGCCAGCAGCGGGGGACAAGGAGGGGGAGAGACCCAGTACTTC. Encoded protein: CASSGGQGGGETQYF.

The CDR3 protein is CASSYSGGLKYGYTF. In DNA form, the CDR3 reads TGTGCCAGCAGTTACTCGGGGGGGTTGAAGTATGGCTACACCTTC. The chain links TRBV6-5 to TRBJ1-2; D may be TRBD1 (5 bases). In germline, CDR1 is MNHEY, CDR2 SVGAGI. V gave up 0 bases and J gave up 5 bases, with 13 bases separating them. CDR3 length: 15 amino acids.

This clonotype was recorded only once. V usage is TRBV4-1 and J usage is TRBJ1-5; D uncertain. Trimming removed 0 bases at V and 6 bases at J, with 9 bases between. CDR3 length: 14 residues. CDR1 and CDR2 (germline): MGHRA, YSYEKL. The CDR3 DNA reads TGCGCCAGCAGCCAAGATGGGGAGGTTCAGCCCCAGCATTTT. It codes for CASSQDGEVQPQHF.

The chain has TRBV10-3 and TRBJ2-3; 8 nucleotides line up with TRBD1. Germline values: CDR1 ENHRY, CDR2 SYGVKD. The V and J ends lost 8 bases and 3 bases, in that order; junction bases with no gene match: 1. This CDR3 has 12 residues. The CDR3 DNA is TGTGCCATCGGACAGGGTACAGATACGCAGTATTTT. Protein sequence: CAIGQGTDTQYF.

Points on this clonotype: One base away lies a much larger clone, so this may be a sequencing read error. The V and J genes are TRBV7-2 and TRBJ2-4; 9 bases fit TRBD1. The germline V gene encodes CDR1 SGHTA and CDR2 FQGNSA. The CDR3 loop spans 14 amino acids. CDR3 nucleotide sequence: TGTGCCAGCAGCTTAGGGACAGGGGCAAACATTCGGTACTTC. This encodes CASSLGTGANIRYF.

The rearrangement links TRBV4-2 to TRBJ1-1; 7 bases align to TRBD1. Germline V gene data show CDR1 as LGHNA and CDR2 as YNFKEQ. V dropped 0 bases and J dropped 5; count of bases not matched to a gene: 9. The CDR3 totals 16 residues. Here the CDR3 reads CASSQDRQGLGTEAFF. The CDR3 DNA follows: TGTGCCAGCAGCCAAGACAGACAGGGATTGGGGACTGAAGCTTTCTTT.

The J gene is TRBJ2-5, the V gene TRBV7-9, with D possibly being TRBD1 or TRBD2 (5 bases each). The closer fit of TRBJ2-7 to the DNA end suggests the J call may be wrong. The germline CDR1 and CDR2 sequences are SEHNR and FQNEAQ (reference sequence). The CDR3 is made up of 16 amino acids. CDR3 protein: CASSSPGTQGYYEQYF. Written as DNA, the CDR3 is TGTGCCAGCAGCTCTCCCGGGACCCAAGGTTACTACGAGCAGTACTTC.

The gene calls are TRBV6-2 or TRBV6-3 and TRBJ2-7; 10 bases line up with TRBD2. CDR1 and CDR2 (germline): MNHEY, SVGEGT. V was pared by 8 bases and J by 5 bases, with 9 bases of the junction left unmatched. The CDR3 has 14 amino acids. CDR3 nucleotides: TGTGCCAGCGGGAAAGCGGGAGGGTCCCACGAGCAGTACTTC. Its translation is CASGKAGGSHEQYF.

V gene TRBV7-2 combines with J gene TRBJ2-5; TRBD1 matches 9 bases. CDR3 size: 16 residues. The germline CDR1 and CDR2 sequences are SGHTA and FQGNSA. V shed 2 bases, J shed 5 bases, and the junction held 9 bases outside the gene matches. CDR3 amino acids: CASSLRRDRVMETQYF. The CDR3 DNA reads TGTGCCAGCAGCTTACGGCGGGACAGGGTTATGGAGACCCAGTACTTC.

V usage is TRBV6-5 and J usage is TRBJ2-5; D is undetermined. The end of the DNA is better explained by TRBJ2-4, so the J call may be wrong. Per germline, CDR1 MNHEY and CDR2 SVGAGI. CDR3 length equals 13 residues. CDR3 in amino acids: CASSPRDWDIQYF. CDR3 bases: TGTGCCAGCAGTCCCCGCGATTGGGACATTCAGTACTTC.

The chain links TRBV10-1 to TRBJ2-3; unclear D gene. V lost 0 bases and J 4 bases, leaving 8 bases between the germline ends. Germline lookup yields CDR1 WNHNN and CDR2 SYGVQD (reference sequence). This CDR3 contains 14 residues. The CDR3 nucleotides read TGCGCCAGCAGTGAGTCGGGAATAGCAGATACGCAGTATTTT. Amino acid sequence: CASSESGIADTQYF.

V gene TRBV15 combines with J gene TRBJ2-1, with D unclear. Deletions cut 9 bases from V and 0 bases from J, with 15 bases between. The CDR3 is made up of 15 amino acids. Per germline, CDR1 LNHNV and CDR2 YYDKDF (reference sequence). The CDR3 DNA reads TGTGCCACTAAGGAAGGATCGCGCTCCTACAATGAGCAGTTCTTC. Translating it yields CATKEGSRSYNEQFF.

V is TRBV4-2 and J is TRBJ1-5, with D unclear. Per the germline V gene, CDR1 is LGHNA and CDR2 is YNFKEQ. The ends were cut back, 1 base at V and 4 bases at J, with 14 bases in the middle. The CDR3 loop spans 16 amino acids. CDR3 amino acids: CASSQVTSRRNQPQHF. DNA of the CDR3: TGTGCCAGCAGCCAAGTGACATCCCGACGGAATCAGCCCCAGCATTTT.

The sample holds a few counts of this clonotype. The V gene is TRBV5-1, the J gene TRBJ2-4, with 9 bases identical to TRBD2. The J call could be wrong; TRBJ2-7 is a better fit for the DNA end. Germline CDR1 and CDR2: SGHRS and YFSETQ. This CDR3 has 16 amino acids. CDR3 in amino acids: CASSWAHSGGYYEQYF. CDR3 nucleotide sequence: TGCGCCAGCAGCTGGGCTCATAGCGGGGGTTACTACGAGCAGTACTTC.

V gene TRBV4-2 combines with J gene TRBJ1-1; 7 bases map to TRBD1. In germline, CDR1 is LGHNA, CDR2 YNFKEQ. This CDR3 has 12 amino acids. V shed 0 bases, J shed 13 bases, and the junction held 5 bases outside the gene matches. CDR3 loop: CASSQEGRGVFF. CDR3 in DNA: TGTGCCAGCAGCCAAGAGGGCAGGGGGGTTTTCTTT.

This clonotype was observed a handful of times. The J gene is TRBJ2-7, the V gene TRBV20-1, with a possible D match to TRBD2 (7 bases). This CDR3 contains 17 residues. V was trimmed by 0 bases and J by 0 bases, leaving 18 bases between them. The germline V gene encodes CDR1 DFQATT and CDR2 SNEGSKA (reference sequence). CDR3 amino acids: CSARDGRGTQFSYEQYF. CDR3 sequence (DNA): TGCAGTGCTAGAGATGGGCGGGGGACACAATTCTCCTACGAGCAGTACTTC.

CDR3 residues: CSARVDVEAFF. Here the CDR3 DNA reads TGCAGTGCTAGAGTGGACGTTGAAGCTTTCTTT. V is TRBV20-1 and J is TRBJ1-1; no clear D gene. The CDR3 has 11 residues. The germline V gene has CDR1 DFQATT and CDR2 SNEGSKA (reference sequence). Trimming removed 1 base at V and 7 bases at J, with 7 bases between.

The table lists this clonotype with a few counts. The chain couples TRBV20-1 to TRBJ2-5, with D perhaps TRBD1 or TRBD2 (6 bases each). The last part of the DNA fits TRBJ2-7 better; the J call may be wrong. The CDR3 runs 16 residues. Per germline, CDR1 DFQATT and CDR2 SNEGSKA (reference sequence). CDR3 coding DNA: TGCAGTGCTAGAAAGCGCTTGGGGGGCGATTTAGGCGAGCAGTACTTC. Its translation: CSARKRLGGDLGEQYF.

The gene calls are TRBV21-1 and TRBJ1-5. TRBV21-1 is a pseudogene locus. CDR3 size: 15 residues. CDR3 region: CASSKGRIFGQPQHF. DNA for the CDR3: TGTGCCAGCAGCAAGGGCAGGATCTTCGGTCAGCCCCAGCATTTT.

This clonotype has a handful of counts. J is TRBJ2-7 and V is TRBV7-9, with D tentatively TRBD2 (5 bases). The better agreement between TRBJ2-5 and the DNA end casts doubt on the J call. The CDR3 is 15 residues long. Germline V gene data show CDR1 as SEHNR and CDR2 as FQNEAQ (reference sequence). The CDR3 sequence is CASLFVDRRGETQYF. The CDR3 DNA reads as TGTGCCAGCCTATTTGTTGATAGGAGAGGGGAGACCCAGTACTTC.

The V call is TRBV6-1, the J call TRBJ2-4; TRBD2 aligns across 13 bases. The germline gives CDR1 MNHNS, CDR2 SASEGT. V was pared by 8 bases and J by 9 bases, with 10 bases of the junction left unmatched. The CDR3 extends over 15 amino acids. The CDR3 spells CASGRLAGGQGIQYF. For the CDR3, the DNA is TGTGCCAGCGGCCGACTAGCGGGGGGACAAGGCATTCAGTACTTC.

This clonotype was recorded a few times. The V and J genes are TRBV10-3 and TRBJ1-2; D call uncertain. Looked up from germline, CDR1 is ENHRY and CDR2 is SYGVKD. This CDR3 has 14 residues. Between the trimmed V and J ends, which lost 5 bases and 1 base, there was a span of 11 bases. Here the CDR3 DNA reads TGTGCCATCAGTCCCGACGGGATTAACTATGGCTACACCTTC. Protein product: CAISPDGINYGYTF.